Listed here are 2 T cell receptor beta chains from one sample, sequenced in a study of T cells after somatic rescue of genetic block (TCRdb year 2020). Libraries came from the immunoSEQ multiplex PCR assay. The clones in this table, taken by TCRdb from immuneACCESS, are in-frame only. Not every clone is retained; where verified, under half of the shortfall comes from an unresolved V gene, and the cause of the rest is unknown. The sample yields fewer than 15,000 clones; approximately 72% were counted once. The ten largest clones take up around 21% of the sample. The specimen sequenced was peripheral blood mononuclear cells (PBMCs). The receptors were gathered from a boy younger than 18.

This clone appeared once. J is TRBJ2-5 and V is TRBV15, with D perhaps TRBD2 (6 bases). The CDR3 spans 15 residues. The V end was cut by 0 bases, the J end by 0 bases, with 8 bases between. Germline-derived CDR1 and CDR2 are LNHNV and YYDKDF (reference sequence). Written as DNA, the CDR3 is TGTGCCACCAGCAGAGACCCGGGGGACCAAGAGACCCAGTACTTC. Translating gives CATSRDPGDQETQYF.

The rearrangement links TRBV6-5 to TRBJ2-1; D tentatively fits TRBD1 or TRBD2 (5 bases each). CDR1 is MNHEY and CDR2 is SVGAGI in the germline V gene. CDR3 length: 11 residues. Trimming stripped 4 bases from V and 9 bases from J, with 7 bases between. The CDR3, as DNA: TGTGCCAGCAGTTCCGGGACTGAGCAGTTCTTC. Its protein is CASSSGTEQFF.